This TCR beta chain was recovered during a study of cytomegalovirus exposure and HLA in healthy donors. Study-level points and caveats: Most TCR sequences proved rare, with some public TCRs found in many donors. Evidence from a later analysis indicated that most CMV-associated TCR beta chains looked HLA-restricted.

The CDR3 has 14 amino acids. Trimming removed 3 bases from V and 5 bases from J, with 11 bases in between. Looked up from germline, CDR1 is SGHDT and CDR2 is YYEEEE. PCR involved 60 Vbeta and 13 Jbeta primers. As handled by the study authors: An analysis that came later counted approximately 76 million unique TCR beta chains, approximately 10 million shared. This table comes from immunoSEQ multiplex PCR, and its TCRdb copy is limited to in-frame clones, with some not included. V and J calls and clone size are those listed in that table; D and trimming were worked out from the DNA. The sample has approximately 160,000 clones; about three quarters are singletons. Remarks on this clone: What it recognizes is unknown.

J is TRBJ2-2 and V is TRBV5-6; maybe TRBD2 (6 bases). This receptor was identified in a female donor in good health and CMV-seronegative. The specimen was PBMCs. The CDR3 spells CASSSGSPTGELFF. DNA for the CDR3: TGTGCCAGCAGCTCCGGGAGTCCGACCGGGGAGCTGTTTTTT.